Each of the 19 T cell receptor beta chains below was sequenced from the same sample in a study of cytomegalovirus exposure and HLA in healthy donors. The study ran its PCR with 60 Vbeta and 13 Jbeta primers. The table came from immunoSEQ multiplex PCR; TCRdb's copy has only in-frame clones and leaves some out. The sample carries under 200,000 clones, roughly 74% recorded once. Specimen: PBMCs. These receptors came from a male donor in good health and CMV-seronegative.

This chain joins TRBV29-1 and TRBJ1-2; D unresolved. The CDR3 contains 13 residues. Germline-derived CDR1 and CDR2 are SQVTM and ANQGSEA. The V gene lost 4 bases and the J gene lost 2 bases, with 11 bases spanning the gap. CDR3 amino acids: CSVVNRANYGYTF. In nucleotides, the CDR3 is TGCAGCGTTGTCAACAGAGCAAACTATGGCTACACCTTC.

This sequence joins TRBV2 and TRBJ2-7; 7 bases line up with TRBD2. Germline CDR1 and CDR2: SNHLY and FYNNEI. This CDR3 is 15 amino acids long. J gave up 0 bases and V 7 bases, and 9 bases lay outside the gene matches. Written as DNA, the CDR3 is TGTGCCAGCATTCGAACCGGGGGGAGCTCCTACGAGCAGTACTTC. Translated, it gives CASIRTGGSSYEQYF. Combining the CDR3 with reference TRBV2 and TRBJ2-7 gives the whole variable domain EPEVTQTPSHQVTQMGQEVILRCVPISNHLYFYWYRQILGQKVEFLVSFYNNEISEKSEIFDDQFSVERPDGSNFTLKIRSTKLEDSAMYFCASIRTGGSSYEQYFGPGTRLTVT.

The rearrangement uses TRBV10-3 and TRBJ2-3; 7 positions match TRBD2. CDR1 is ENHRY, CDR2 SYGVKD, per germline. Trimming at V came to 10 bases and at J to 7 bases, leaving 11 bases not matched to a gene. This CDR3 is 13 amino acids long. In DNA, the CDR3 is TGTGCCACTGTGGGCGGGAGCGGATATACGCAGTATTTT. Protein product: CATVGGSGYTQYF.

J is TRBJ1-5 and V is TRBV6-1; D call uncertain. The CDR3 is made up of 12 amino acids. Germline V gene lookup returns CDR1 MNHNS and CDR2 SASEGT. The V end was cut by 4 bases, the J end by 4 bases, with 5 bases between. The DNA for the CDR3 is TGTGCCAGCAGTGCGGGTAATCAGCCCCAGCATTTT. It translates to CASSAGNQPQHF.

V is TRBV30 and J is TRBJ2-7; TRBD2 might be the D (5 bases). V lost 2 bases to trimming and J lost 6 bases, with 8 bases between them. The germline V gene has CDR1 GTSNPN and CDR2 SVGIG (reference sequence). The CDR3 is 11 residues long. In DNA form, the CDR3 reads TGTGCCTGGAGTTCCCGGGGCGAGCAGTACTTC. It yields the protein CAWSSRGEQYF.

The rearrangement uses TRBV7-3 and TRBJ2-5; perhaps TRBD1 as D (6 bases). The CDR3 loop spans 14 amino acids. V shed 4 bases and J shed 5 bases, with 14 bases lying between them. Germline values: CDR1 SGHTA, CDR2 FQGTGA. DNA for the CDR3: TGTGCCAGCAGCTCCTCCGGGACACGGGAGACCCAGTACTTC. This encodes CASSSSGTRETQYF.

The J gene is TRBJ2-3, the V gene TRBV7-9; 9 bases match TRBD1. The CDR3 is made up of 15 amino acids. Trimming took 1 base from V and 3 from J; bases not matched to a gene: 2. CDR1 is SEHNR and CDR2 is FQNEAQ in the germline V gene (reference sequence). CDR3 region: CASSLGDRETDTQYF. Here the CDR3 DNA reads TGTGCCAGCAGCTTAGGGGACAGGGAAACAGATACGCAGTATTTT.

This clone was seen just once. The rearrangement joins TRBV5-1 to TRBJ2-5; 16 nucleotides line up with TRBD2. The CDR3 has 16 residues. Unmatched junction bases numbered 4, after V lost 4 bases and J lost 4 bases. From germline, CDR1 is SGHRS and CDR2 YFSETQ. The CDR3 DNA follows: TGCGCCAGCAGCCCGGGACTAGCGGGAGGGGCAGAGACCCAGTACTTC. It is translated as CASSPGLAGGAETQYF.

The CDR3 loop is CASSGQGTYNEQFF. DNA of the CDR3: TGTGCCAGCAGTGGCCAGGGGACCTACAATGAGCAGTTCTTC. The rearrangement joins TRBV28 to TRBJ2-1; D is perhaps TRBD1 (6 bases). CDR1 and CDR2 from the germline V gene are MDHEN and SYDVKM. The CDR3 contains 14 residues. V lost 5 bases and J 2 bases, leaving 10 bases between the germline ends.

The chain joins TRBV5-4 to TRBJ2-1, with D maybe TRBD1 (5 bases). The CDR3 covers 17 residues. Germline CDR1 and CDR2: SGHNT and YYREEE (reference sequence). V lost 0 bases and J lost 2, with 15 bases in between. The DNA of the CDR3 is TGTGCCAGCAGCTTGGGGGGCCGGTCATCCCCCTACAATGAGCAGTTCTTC. This codes for CASSLGGRSSPYNEQFF.

V gene TRBV28 combines with J gene TRBJ2-7, with 8 bases lining up with TRBD2. Germline V gives CDR1 MDHEN, CDR2 SYDVKM. There are 13 residues in the CDR3. Trimming at V came to 6 bases and at J to 2 bases, leaving 3 bases not matched to a gene. CDR3 sequence reads: CASSGGAAYEQYF. The CDR3 nucleotides read TGTGCCAGCAGCGGGGGGGCGGCCTACGAGCAGTACTTC.

The chain is built from TRBV6-4 and TRBJ2-2, with D possibly matching TRBD2 (5 bases). The CDR3 loop spans 15 amino acids. Germline lookup yields CDR1 MRHNA and CDR2 SNTAGT. The V end lost 4 bases, the J end lost 1 base, and 10 bases lay between the germline ends. CDR3 sequence reads: CASSAGSGNTGELFF. Written as DNA, the CDR3 is TGTGCCAGCAGTGCGGGGTCTGGGAACACCGGGGAGCTGTTTTTT.

This clone came up a few times. V and J are TRBV6-5 and TRBJ2-3, with D maybe TRBD1 (6 bases). The CDR3 runs 16 residues. Trimming cost V 2 bases and J 0 bases, with 12 bases left between them. Germline-derived CDR1 and CDR2 are MNHEY and SVGAGI. The CDR3 sequence is CASSYGTTSSTDTQYF. The CDR3 nucleotides read TGTGCCAGCAGTTACGGGACAACATCTAGCACAGATACGCAGTATTTT.

The sample holds a few counts of this clone. The chain employs TRBV27 and TRBJ1-3; D is possibly TRBD1 (5 bases). CDR3 length: 16 residues. The germline V gene encodes CDR1 MNHEY and CDR2 SMNVEV (reference sequence). The germline V and J ends were trimmed by 6 bases and 0 bases, with 15 bases remaining between them. The CDR3 is CASRPWGRASGNTIYF. The CDR3 region has the DNA TGTGCCAGCAGGCCGTGGGGCCGGGCCTCTGGAAACACCATATATTTT.

The J gene is TRBJ2-7, the V gene TRBV13; tentative D call: TRBD2 (5 bases). Germline V gene lookup returns CDR1 PRHDT and CDR2 FYEKMQ (reference sequence). The V gene lost 1 base and the J gene lost 10 bases, with 8 bases spanning the gap. This CDR3 has 11 amino acids. CDR3 in amino acids: CASSLEDSQYF. For the CDR3, the DNA is TGTGCCAGCAGCTTAGAGGACTCTCAGTACTTC.

V usage is TRBV11-2 and J usage is TRBJ2-5; 7 bases line up with TRBD1. This CDR3 comprises 13 residues. Germline assignment: CDR1 SGHAT and CDR2 FQNNGV. V lost 6 bases and J lost 4; bases outside the gene matches: 5. CDR3 sequence: CASRSTGVETQYF. CDR3 nucleotide sequence: TGTGCCAGCAGAAGCACAGGGGTAGAGACCCAGTACTTC. Based on the CDR3 plus reference TRBV11-2 and TRBJ2-5, the full variable domain is EAGVAQSPRYKIIEKRQSVAFWCNPISGHATLYWYQQILGQGPKLLIQFQNNGVVDDSQLPKDRFSAERLKGVDSTLKIQPAKLEDSAVYLCASRSTGVETQYFGPGTRLLVL.

This chain connects TRBV27 to TRBJ1-2; a weak D match, TRBD1 (5 bases). The length of the CDR3 is 14 residues. CDR1 and CDR2 from the germline V gene are MNHEY and SMNVEV (reference sequence). Trimming stripped 5 bases from V and 4 bases from J, with 14 bases between. The chain's CDR3 is CASSPVGGGYGYTF. The CDR3 coding sequence is TGTGCCAGCAGTCCTGTTGGGGGGGGCTATGGCTACACCTTC.

The chain has TRBV6-5 and TRBJ2-3; TRBD1 matches at 8 bases. The CDR3 consists of 15 residues. V lost 2 bases and J lost 4; bases outside the gene matches: 5. Germline V gene lookup returns CDR1 MNHEY and CDR2 SVGAGI. The CDR3 loop reads CASSYVGQGADTQYF. For the CDR3, the DNA is TGTGCCAGCAGTTACGTCGGACAGGGAGCAGATACGCAGTATTTT.

This clone was found once. The rearrangement uses TRBV19 and TRBJ2-7; D is ambiguous. The CDR3 covers 13 residues. CDR1 is LNHDA and CDR2 is SQIVND in the germline V gene (reference sequence). V lost 3 bases and J lost 1, with 7 bases in between. The CDR3 DNA follows: TGTGCCAGTAGTATCGCGAGTTCCTACGAGCAGTACTTC. This codes for CASSIASSYEQYF.